Listed below are T cell receptor beta chains from one sample, sequenced in a study of cytomegalovirus exposure and HLA in healthy donors. Only in-frame clones appear in the TCRdb table, and some are missing; sequencing was by immunoSEQ multiplex PCR. Of about 160,000 clones in the sample, 82% were seen once. Sequencing input: PBMCs. These TCRs come from a man between 50 and 59 years old in good health and CMV-seropositive. Both conserved end residues are trimmed from each CDR3. The D gene is left open where the match is weak.

TRBV7-3	TRBJ2-5	TRBD1	ASSSQGGQVGGTQY
TRBV10-3	TRBJ2-3	NA	AISESTSGSTDTQY
TRBV28	TRBJ1-3	NA	ASKLRGLAGNTIY
TRBV6-5	TRBJ2-1	TRBD1	ASRLDRGSENEQF
TRBV5-1	TRBJ2-5	TRBD2	ASSWVAGVQETQY
TRBV19	TRBJ2-3	NA	ASSTSSTDTQY
TRBV28	TRBJ2-4	NA	ASSVSLLEPKNIQY
TRBV7-2	TRBJ2-2	NA	ASSLTGFGGPVTGELF
TRBV2	TRBJ1-4	TRBD1	ASSEGAGGHEKLF
TRBV6-5	TRBJ1-6	NA	ASSYSTGSNSPLH
TRBV7-3	TRBJ2-3	TRBD1	ASSSGQGSTDTQY
TRBV11-3	TRBJ2-7	NA	ASSLEGQGYEQY
TRBV11-1	TRBJ1-1	NA	ASSLMPRGGEAF
TRBV19	TRBJ1-5	NA	ASSIGVQGLGNQPQH
TRBV4-3	TRBJ2-7	TRBD1	ASSQTGTAYEQY
TRBV20-1	TRBJ1-2	NA	SPRRELSYT
TRBV2	TRBJ2-3	NA	ASRTSTDTQY
TRBV21-1	TRBJ2-3	NA	ASSRRTAAGDTQY
TRBV28	TRBJ2-7	NA	ASSQRRGSYEQY
TRBV19	TRBJ2-7	NA	ASSMSLTPYYEQY
TRBV2	TRBJ1-2	NA	ASSYTTGNYGYT
TRBV30	TRBJ1-6	NA	AWSVQGYSPLH
TRBV9	TRBJ1-1	NA	ASSRQVNTEAF
TRBV7-9	TRBJ2-7	TRBD1	ASSLTGTGNEQY
TRBV5-4	TRBJ2-1	NA	ASSPTVGEQF
TRBV7-8	TRBJ1-2	TRBD1	ASSLSGTGNGYT
TRBV7-6	TRBJ2-3	TRBD2	ASSSGLAGARDTQY
TRBV7-9	TRBJ2-5	TRBD1	ASSQGQGSPETQY
TRBV27	TRBJ2-7	TRBD2	ASSPRLAGGYEQY
TRBV18	TRBJ2-7	TRBD1	ASSPGTVSSYEQY
TRBV9	TRBJ1-1	NA	ASTHTDITQGGTEAF
TRBV18	TRBJ2-2	NA	ASSPSDSTGELF
TRBV4-1	TRBJ2-6	NA	ASSHSQTGRRLANVLT
TRBV11-3	TRBJ1-2	TRBD1	ASSRTGGYGYT
TRBV2	TRBJ1-6	TRBD1	ASSVGQGDNSPLH
TRBV19	TRBJ2-1	TRBD1	ASMAGGELNNEQF
TRBV28	TRBJ1-1	NA	ASSPQKGVPEAF
TRBV30	TRBJ2-2	NA	AWERAEELF
TRBV7-2	TRBJ2-3	NA	ASSPGIYTDTQY
TRBV28	TRBJ2-1	TRBD2	ATRSGWASGRRGNEQF
TRBV5-6	TRBJ2-1	NA	ASSLAPRGTYNEQF
TRBV4-2	TRBJ2-7	TRBD1	ASSPDRVGYEQY
TRBV7-3	TRBJ2-5	TRBD1	ASSSTGAMETQY
TRBV5-6	TRBJ2-3	TRBD2	ASSWGGLAGMTDTQY
TRBV5-5	TRBJ2-7	TRBD1	ASSWGQGAGEQY